The 26 T cell receptor beta chains below were found in one sample sequenced in a study of response to subunit inactivated influenza vaccine. TCRdb itself ran the RT-PCR reads through MiXCR, one entry per CDR3 protein. The sample carries some 850,000 distinct CDR3 sequences, 18% recorded once. Sequencing used PBMCs from blood, obtained 5 to 6 days after vaccination. The receptor set was obtained from a man aged 45-60 years who received an inactivated influenza vaccine.

CDR3 in amino acids: CASSLEGVGTDTQYF. CDR3 nucleotide sequence: TGCGCCAGCAGCTTGGAAGGGGTGGGTACAGATACGCAGTATTTT. The chain is built from TRBV5-1 and TRBJ2-3, with a weak D call TRBD1 (5 bases). Germline values: CDR1 SGHRS, CDR2 YFSETQ. The V gene lost 0 bases and the J gene lost 3 bases, with 11 bases spanning the gap. The CDR3 has 15 amino acids.

The V call is TRBV6-5, the J call TRBJ1-1; D unresolved. CDR1 is MNHEY, CDR2 SVGAGI, per germline. The CDR3 is 15 amino acids. V lost 2 bases to trimming and J lost 0 bases, with 10 bases between them. CDR3 residues: CASSYKKSMNTEAFF. The CDR3 DNA reads TGTGCCAGCAGTTACAAAAAAAGTATGAACACTGAAGCTTTCTTT.

This clonotype was picked up a small number of times. CDR3 sequence reads: CSADREYNEQFF. CDR3 bases: TGCAGCGCGGACAGGGAATACAATGAGCAGTTCTTC. The chain links TRBV29-1 to TRBJ2-1; 8 bases map to TRBD1. Germline V lookup: CDR1 SQVTM, CDR2 ANQGSEA. This CDR3 contains 12 residues. V lost 7 bases and J lost 4; bases outside the gene matches: 3.

The V gene is TRBV4-3, the J gene TRBJ2-7; TRBD2 agrees at 14 bases. This CDR3 has 15 amino acids. V lost 3 bases and J lost 5; bases outside the gene matches: 3. Germline CDR1 and CDR2: LGHNA and YSLEER. For the CDR3, the DNA is TGCGCCAGCAGCCAGACTAGCGGGAGGGCCCACGAGCAGTACTTC. This sequence encodes CASSQTSGRAHEQYF.

There are a few counts of this clonotype. The V and J genes are TRBV20-1 and TRBJ2-1, with D unresolved. CDR1 DFQATT and CDR2 SNEGSKA come from the germline V gene (reference sequence). The V and J ends lost 3 bases and 8 bases respectively, with 8 bases between them. This CDR3 comprises 11 residues. The CDR3 DNA is TGCAGTGCTAGGTCGTCCCATGAGCAGTTCTTC. Its translation: CSARSSHEQFF.

V is TRBV4-3 and J is TRBJ2-1, with TRBD1 identical over 7 bases. The V segment lost 3 bases and the J segment 10 bases; nucleotides outside the gene matches: 15. Germline V gene lookup returns CDR1 LGHNA and CDR2 YSLEER. This CDR3 spans 16 amino acids. In nucleotides, the CDR3 is TGCGCCAGCAGCCAGGGCAAGGGGGCCACTTACGGGGAGCAGTTCTTC. This gives the protein CASSQGKGATYGEQFF.

The genes are TRBV12-3 or TRBV12-4 and TRBJ2-1; D might be TRBD2 (6 bases). The CDR3 runs to 13 residues. Trimming left V 6 bases short and J 8 bases short, with 14 bases between. The CDR3 nucleotides are TGTGCCAGCAGACCGACTAGTTTCGATGAGCAGTTCTTC. Translating it yields CASRPTSFDEQFF.

The CDR3 region is CATSRDFKMNTEAFF. CDR3 nucleotide sequence: TGTGCCACCAGCAGAGATTTTAAGATGAACACTGAAGCTTTCTTT. This sequence joins TRBV15 and TRBJ1-1; D uncertain. The germline gives CDR1 LNHNV, CDR2 YYDKDF (reference sequence). Trimming shortened V by 0 bases and J by 0 bases, and 8 bases separated the two germline ends. This CDR3 is 15 amino acids long.

This clonotype was counted a few times. The chain recombines TRBV6-1 with TRBJ1-5; 9 bases are shared with TRBD1. The V gene's germline CDR1 is MNHNS and CDR2 SASEGT. The CDR3 is 16 residues long. With V trimmed by 6 bases and J by 4 bases, 10 bases remained unmatched. This CDR3 reads CASSPYWDRDNQPQHF. CDR3 DNA sequence: TGTGCCAGCAGCCCGTATTGGGACAGGGATAATCAGCCCCAGCATTTT.

This clonotype was counted at least ten times. V usage is TRBV7-9 and J usage is TRBJ2-3, with D uncertain. The V gene's germline CDR1 is SEHNR and CDR2 FQNEAQ (reference sequence). The CDR3 is 15 amino acids. Trimming stripped 1 base from V and 4 bases from J, with 12 bases between. The CDR3 is CASSLGSFGSDTQYF. CDR3 bases: TGTGCCAGCAGCTTAGGGTCCTTTGGGTCAGATACGCAGTATTTT.

This clonotype was recorded a few times. The chain employs TRBV12-3 or TRBV12-4 and TRBJ1-2; 10 bases fit TRBD1. Trimming cost V 5 bases and J 5 bases; bases outside gene matches: 8. There are 15 residues in the CDR3. The DNA of the CDR3 is TGTGCCAGCAGTCAGACCCGACAGGGGGCTTATGGCTACACCTTC. This codes for CASSQTRQGAYGYTF.

This clonotype was counted only a few times. V is TRBV20-1 and J is TRBJ2-1; 8 positions agree with TRBD2. The CDR3 length is 12 residues. After removal of 3 bases from V and 10 bases from J, the junction contained 5 bases not matched to a gene. Germline CDR1 and CDR2: DFQATT and SNEGSKA (reference sequence). The chain's CDR3 is CSASGREREQFF. CDR3 DNA sequence: TGCAGTGCTAGCGGGAGGGAAAGGGAGCAGTTCTTC.

The chain joins TRBV11-1 to TRBJ2-2, with a tentative D call TRBD2 (6 bases). The CDR3 is made up of 14 amino acids. The V and J ends lost 3 bases and 7 bases respectively, with 12 bases between them. Germline values: CDR1 SGHAT, CDR2 FQDESV (reference sequence). DNA for the CDR3: TGTGCCAGCAGCTTGCCGGGAGTTGGCGGGGAGCTGTTTTTT. Its translation is CASSLPGVGGELFF.

This clonotype was found a few times. The chain recombines TRBV27 with TRBJ2-2; 7 bases align to TRBD2. V dropped 10 bases and J dropped 4; count of bases not matched to a gene: 9. Germline loops: CDR1 MNHEY, CDR2 SMNVEV (reference sequence). This CDR3 is 14 amino acids long. The CDR3 region has the DNA TGTGCCACTCGAAGCGGGGACCGCACCGGGGAGCTGTTTTTT. It codes for CATRSGDRTGELFF.

This chain uses TRBV7-3 with TRBJ2-1, with D perhaps TRBD2 (6 bases). V dropped 4 bases and J dropped 6 bases, with 13 bases sitting between them. The germline V gene has CDR1 SGHTA and CDR2 FQGTGA. The CDR3 consists of 14 residues. CDR3 sequence reads: CASSSRRGSNEQFF. Here the CDR3 DNA reads TGTGCCAGCAGCTCCCGCCGGGGGTCCAATGAGCAGTTCTTC.

This chain connects TRBV4-3 to TRBJ2-3, with 8 bases matching TRBD2. The germline V gene encodes CDR1 LGHNA and CDR2 YSLEER. The V gene end was trimmed by 2 bases and the J gene end by 7 bases; junction bases not matched to a gene: 8. This CDR3 is 15 amino acids long. The CDR3 DNA follows: TGCGCCAGCAGCCAATTTAGCGGGGCAGGGAATACGCAGTATTTT. Translation: CASSQFSGAGNTQYF.

The chain recombines TRBV7-9 with TRBJ1-4; 8 positions match TRBD1. Per germline, CDR1 SEHNR and CDR2 FQNEAQ (reference sequence). With V trimmed by 4 bases and J by 3 bases, 4 bases remained unmatched. CDR3 length: 15 amino acids. The CDR3 is CASSSQTGANEKLFF. The CDR3 DNA sequence: TGTGCCAGCAGCTCCCAGACAGGGGCTAATGAAAAACTGTTTTTT.

Only a few counts were recorded for this clonotype. The chain combines TRBV7-9 with TRBJ2-7; D may be TRBD1 (5 bases). Germline CDR1 is SEHNR and CDR2 is FQNEAQ (reference sequence). The CDR3 contains 13 residues. V was shortened by 4 bases and J by 5 bases, with 12 bases between the two germline ends. CDR3 sequence: CASSSWGIDEQYF. The CDR3 DNA reads TGTGCCAGCAGCTCCTGGGGCATCGACGAGCAGTACTTC.

The chain couples TRBV12-3 or TRBV12-4 to TRBJ2-7; TRBD2 might be the D (6 bases). Trimming removed 6 bases from V and 5 bases from J, with 14 bases in between. The CDR3 length is 13 residues. The CDR3 sequence: CASRGLARNEQYF. In DNA, the CDR3 is TGTGCCAGCAGGGGACTTGCCCGCAACGAGCAGTACTTC.

The table lists this clonotype with a few counts. The V and J genes are TRBV28 and TRBJ2-7, with TRBD2 as a possible D gene (6 bases). Germline V gene data show CDR1 as MDHEN and CDR2 as SYDVKM. V lost 6 bases and J 3 bases, leaving 9 bases between the germline ends. This CDR3 is built from 12 residues. CDR3 nucleotide sequence: TGTGCCAGCAGGTCGGGGGACTACGAGCAGTACTTC. It codes for CASRSGDYEQYF.

This clonotype was counted a few times. The genes are TRBV4-2 and TRBJ2-7; TRBD2 aligns across 8 bases. V lost 1 base to trimming and J lost 1 base; unmatched junction nucleotides: 9. Germline CDR1 reads LGHNA; CDR2 reads YNFKEQ. This CDR3 comprises 17 residues. This chain's CDR3 is CASSQAGLAIRSYEQYF. The CDR3 bases are TGTGCCAGCAGCCAAGCCGGACTAGCAATTCGGTCCTACGAGCAGTACTTC.

This clonotype was detected ten times or more. This chain connects TRBV12-3 or TRBV12-4 to TRBJ1-2; D is uncertain. V was trimmed by 7 bases and J by 2 bases, leaving 11 bases between them. The CDR3 runs to 13 residues. The chain's CDR3 is CASTQRRNYGYTF. The CDR3 DNA is TGTGCCAGCACTCAACGGCGGAACTATGGCTACACCTTC.

This clonotype occurred many times. This chain uses TRBV4-2 with TRBJ2-7; TRBD2 agrees at 9 bases. Looked up from germline, CDR1 is LGHNA and CDR2 is YNFKEQ. This CDR3 is built from 19 residues. Germline trimming cut 0 bases from V and 3 bases from J; bases unmatched to any gene: 15. CDR3 bases: TGTGCCAGCAGCCAAGATCTTTCATTGTGGACTAGCGCAGACTACGAGCAGTACTTC. This gives the protein CASSQDLSLWTSADYEQYF.

A few counts support this clonotype. The chain carries TRBV20-1 and TRBJ1-5; 7 bases fit TRBD1. CDR1 and CDR2 from the germline V gene are DFQATT and SNEGSKA (reference sequence). The CDR3 runs to 13 residues. V lost 3 bases and J lost 3; bases outside the gene matches: 2. CDR3 loop: CSARGQNNQPQHF. The CDR3 DNA reads TGCAGTGCTAGGGGACAGAACAATCAGCCCCAGCATTTT.

This clonotype was seen a handful of times. The J gene is TRBJ1-5, the V gene TRBV19; no firm D call. Trimming pared 8 bases from V and 5 bases from J, leaving 13 bases between. The CDR3 is 13 amino acids. The germline V gene encodes CDR1 LNHDA and CDR2 SQIVND (reference sequence). CDR3 nucleotide sequence: TGTGCCAGTTCAGACCCCCCGGATCAGCCCCAGCATTTT. This translates into CASSDPPDQPQHF.

This clonotype was observed at least ten times. This rearrangement joins TRBV27 to TRBJ2-7; D remains unclear. V lost 6 bases to trimming and J lost 2 bases, with 14 bases between them. The CDR3 spans 14 residues. Germline CDR1 is MNHEY and CDR2 is SMNVEV (reference sequence). CDR3 in amino acids: CASSLYGPTYEQYF. The CDR3 DNA follows: TGTGCCAGCAGCTTGTACGGGCCTACCTACGAGCAGTACTTC.